The table lists the clone carrying this TCR beta chain with a few counts. Its target is not known. This entry comes from a study of T cells after yellow fever vaccination. The study, taken as a whole, reports: Contaminants from the bulk population, in the form of abundant clonotypes, could be found in FACS-sorted repertoires.

J gave up 1 base and V 5 bases, and 5 bases lay outside the gene matches. Germline V gene sequence: CDR1 SEHNR, CDR2 FQNEAQ (reference sequence). The CDR3 is 15 amino acids. As TCR cDNA was made by 5'RACE template switching, a universal primer site and UMIs were added. TCRdb itself ran the 5' RACE reads through MiXCR, one entry per CDR3 protein. This sample carries approximately 330,000 distinct CDR3 sequences, roughly 3.9% of them seen once, and the ten largest clones take 20% to 25%. This clonotype originated in a man younger than 35 who received the YFV17D yellow fever vaccine. This sample comprised PBMCs, obtained 5 days after the yellow fever booster vaccination. The chain joins TRBV7-9 to TRBJ1-3; TRBD1 matches 7 bases. The CDR3 sequence: CASSLKGQSGNTIYF. The CDR3 DNA sequence: TGTGCCAGCAGCCTAAAGGGACAGTCTGGAAACACCATATATTTT. The full variable domain, rest sourced from reference TRBV7-9 and TRBJ1-3, is DTGVSQNPRHKITKRGQNVTFRCDPISEHNRLYWYRQTLGQGPEFLTYFQNEAQLEKSRLLSDRFSAERPKGSFSTLEIQRTEQGDSAMYLCASSLKGQSGNTIYFGEGSWLTVV.